Below, 25 T cell receptor beta chains from the same sample are listed, as sequenced in a study of immune heterogeneity within non-small cell lung tumors. The authors used around 640 ng of bulk tumor genomic DNA per sample as template. Each primary tumor yielded several biopsies, collected far apart from one another at surgery. The study enrolled patients with untreated, newly diagnosed non-small cell lung cancer who underwent curative surgery. Multiplex PCR was performed with 32 V and 13 J primers, and it amplified TCR beta CDR3. TCRdb analysed the multiplex PCR reads with MiXCR anew, one entry per CDR3 protein. The sample includes about 4,300 distinct CDR3 sequences, about 22% of them seen just once. The specimen was lung tumor tissue. Receptors originate from a man between 65 and 85 years old with non-small cell lung cancer.

This clonotype was detected a few times. The chain couples TRBV5-6 to TRBJ1-6; D gene uncertain. The germline V and J ends were trimmed by 0 bases and 6 bases, with 13 bases remaining between them. The CDR3 sequence is 16 residues long. Per the germline V gene, CDR1 is SGHDT and CDR2 is YYEEEE. The CDR3 nucleotides read TGTGCCAGCAGCTTGGAACTCGCAGGCCCTAATTCACCCCTCCACTTT. It encodes CASSLELAGPNSPLHF.

This chain connects TRBV2 to TRBJ2-5; D remains ambiguous. Trimming took 5 bases from V and 2 from J, leaving 3 bases between them. The CDR3 extends over 11 amino acids. Germline-derived CDR1 and CDR2 are SNHLY and FYNNEI. The CDR3 nucleotides read TGTGCCAGCAGTCCGCAAGAGACCCAGTACTTC. Protein sequence: CASSPQETQYF.

This clonotype has only a few counts. This chain connects TRBV6-1 to TRBJ1-4; 9 bases agree with TRBD1. Germline CDR1 and CDR2: MNHNS and SASEGT. The junction had 5 bases not matched to a gene; V was cut back by 6 bases and J by 6 bases. The CDR3 sequence is 14 residues long. In DNA, the CDR3 is TGTGCCAGCAGAATTACAGGGGGCGATGAAAAACTGTTTTTT. This sequence encodes CASRITGGDEKLFF.

In regard to this clonotype: One end of the junction fails to match germline, which may point to a read error. This chain uses TRBV14 with TRBJ2-3; 10 bases align to TRBD2. The CDR3 loop spans 17 amino acids. From germline, CDR1 is SGHDN and CDR2 FVKESK. CDR3 nucleotide sequence: TGTGCCATCAGCCAAGCTAGCCTAGCGGGGGCCGGATATACGCAGTATTTT. It translates to CAISQASLAGAGYTQYF.

The chain's CDR3 is CASSTWTSGRAREQFF. DNA for the CDR3: TGTGCCAGCAGCACCTGGACTAGCGGGAGGGCCAGAGAGCAGTTCTTC. The chain uses TRBV5-5 and TRBJ2-1; 15 bases agree with TRBD2. Germline V gene data show CDR1 as SGHKS and CDR2 as YYEKEE (reference sequence). V shed 4 bases and J 10 bases; nucleotides not matched to a gene: 9. This CDR3 has 16 residues.

V usage is TRBV28 and J usage is TRBJ2-1, with TRBD1 matching over 8 bases. Looked up from germline, CDR1 is MDHEN and CDR2 is SYDVKM. Trimming cost V 8 bases and J 4 bases; bases outside gene matches: 16. This CDR3 is built from 17 residues. CDR3 loop: CASFTPGGQGFYNEQFF. Written as DNA, the CDR3 is TGTGCCAGCTTCACCCCCGGAGGACAGGGTTTTTACAATGAGCAGTTCTTC.

The chain couples TRBV4-1 to TRBJ2-7; D may match TRBD1 or TRBD2 (5 bases each). CDR1 MGHRA and CDR2 YSYEKL come from the germline V gene. The V end was cut by 0 bases, the J end by 6 bases, with 12 bases between. This CDR3 has 14 residues. The CDR3 sequence is CASSQDLWGSEQYF. The CDR3 DNA reads TGCGCCAGCAGCCAAGACTTATGGGGGAGCGAGCAGTACTTC.

This clonotype occurred a few times. This chain links TRBV11-2 with TRBJ2-3; 7 bases fit TRBD2. The V segment lost 3 bases and the J segment 4 bases; nucleotides outside the gene matches: 7. The CDR3 totals 15 residues. CDR1 is SGHAT and CDR2 is FQNNGV in the germline V gene. The CDR3 DNA reads TGTGCCAGCAGCTTCGCTGCGGGAGTGGCAGATACGCAGTATTTT. This encodes CASSFAAGVADTQYF.

By proportion, this clonotype is medium-sized. The chain has TRBV6-1 and TRBJ1-1, with 7 positions matching TRBD1. The ends lost 6 bases at V and 6 bases at J; junction bases unmatched: 7. This CDR3 is 13 amino acids long. Germline V gives CDR1 MNHNS, CDR2 SASEGT. Written as DNA, the CDR3 is TGTGCCAGCAGCGAGACAGGGAAAGCTGAAGCTTTCTTT. Translation: CASSETGKAEAFF.

The chain combines TRBV3-1 with TRBJ2-5; D gene ambiguous. The CDR3 consists of 14 residues. The V and J ends lost 5 bases and 7 bases respectively, with 17 bases between them. CDR1 is LGHDT and CDR2 is YNNKEL in the germline V gene (reference sequence). The CDR3 DNA sequence: TGTGCCAGCAGCTCTCGGACCTGGATGGGGACCCAGTACTTC. It is translated as CASSSRTWMGTQYF.

About this clonotype: An end of the junction does not agree with germline; a read error may underlie this. V and J are TRBV5-1 and TRBJ2-2, with D possibly being TRBD2 (5 bases). The CDR3 extends over 17 amino acids. Per germline, CDR1 SGHRS and CDR2 YFSETQ. The CDR3 coding sequence is TGCGCCAGCAGCCGGGGAGTCGTCAGCGCGAACACCGGGGAGCTTTTTTTT. Translating it yields CASSRGVVSANTGELFF.

Sample share makes this clonotype medium-sized. This rearrangement joins TRBV19 to TRBJ1-5, with unresolved D. The germline CDR1 and CDR2 sequences are LNHDA and SQIVND (reference sequence). This CDR3 has 16 residues. Between the trimmed V and J ends, which lost 2 bases and 1 base, there was a span of 12 bases. The CDR3 spells CASSIIGGISNQPQHF. The CDR3 DNA reads as TGTGCCAGTAGTATAATCGGAGGTATCAGCAATCAGCCCCAGCATTTT.

This clonotype qualifies as medium-sized. This chain links TRBV6-1 with TRBJ2-1, with D perhaps matching TRBD1 (5 bases). V was clipped by 5 bases and J by 0 bases, with 14 bases between them. Looked up from germline, CDR1 is MNHNS and CDR2 is SASEGT. This CDR3 is built from 16 residues. The CDR3 loop reads CASSRYRKSSYNEQFF. CDR3 sequence (DNA): TGTGCCAGCAGTAGATACAGGAAGAGCTCCTACAATGAGCAGTTCTTC.

The chain uses TRBV4-1 and TRBJ2-3; TRBD2 agrees at 10 bases. Per germline, CDR1 MGHRA and CDR2 YSYEKL. V lost 2 bases and J lost 6; bases outside the gene matches: 11. The CDR3 extends over 17 amino acids. CDR3 sequence (DNA): TGCGCCAGCAGCCAACCCTTGGGAGCGGGGGGGCGGGATACGCAGTATTTT. Its translation: CASSQPLGAGGRDTQYF.

This clonotype is classed as medium-sized. This chain links TRBV6-6 with TRBJ1-3, with D tentatively TRBD1 (5 bases). V lost 2 bases to trimming and J lost 3 bases, with 11 bases between them. Germline-derived CDR1 and CDR2 are MNHNY and SVGAGI (reference sequence). The CDR3 length is 15 residues. The CDR3: CASSYGRVYGNTIYF. CDR3 sequence (DNA): TGTGCCAGCAGTTACGGCAGGGTATATGGAAACACCATATATTTT.

This chain uses TRBV30 with TRBJ1-1; D is unclear. Germline-derived CDR1 and CDR2 are GTSNPN and SVGIG (reference sequence). The CDR3 extends over 14 amino acids. The V and J ends lost 2 bases and 5 bases respectively, with 15 bases between them. The CDR3 protein is CAWSSPRRETEAFF. The CDR3 DNA reads as TGTGCCTGGAGTTCCCCACGGCGCGAGACTGAAGCTTTCTTT.

By share of the sample, this clonotype is medium-sized (0.01 to 0.1%). The chain couples TRBV6-1 to TRBJ2-7; 10 positions agree with TRBD1. Germline V gives CDR1 MNHNS, CDR2 SASEGT. With 7 bases clipped from V and 3 bases from J, the junction kept 6 bases outside the gene matches. This CDR3 spans 14 amino acids. The CDR3 protein is CASNQDRGFYEQYF. For the CDR3, the DNA is TGTGCCAGCAACCAGGACAGGGGGTTCTACGAGCAGTACTTC.

This clonotype is medium-sized by share. J is TRBJ2-7 and V is TRBV19, with D perhaps being TRBD1 or TRBD2 (6 bases each). Germline V lookup: CDR1 LNHDA, CDR2 SQIVND (reference sequence). CDR3 length equals 14 residues. Trimming removed 6 bases at V and 2 bases at J, with 14 bases between. The CDR3, as DNA: TGTGCCAGTAGACAGGGCGGGGAAACCTACGAGCAGTACTTC. Translation gives CASRQGGETYEQYF.

About this clonotype itself: A much bigger clone sits one base away, suggesting this may be a read error. The chain recombines TRBV6-2 or TRBV6-3 with TRBJ2-3, with D tentatively TRBD1 (6 bases). Germline V gene data show CDR1 as MNHEY and CDR2 as SVGEGT. The CDR3 sequence is 14 residues long. CDR3 amino acids: CASSGQIPTDTKYF. CDR3 bases: TGTGCCAGCAGTGGACAGATACCCACAGATACGAAGTATTTT.

In its sample, this clonotype ranks as medium-sized. The V call is TRBV28, the J call TRBJ1-5; D is unclear. The CDR3 is made up of 13 amino acids. Trimming took 7 bases from V and 9 from J, leaving 16 bases between them. Germline loops: CDR1 MDHEN, CDR2 SYDVKM. CDR3 in DNA: TGTGCCAGCACCTACAAGCTAGGACGGCCCCAGCATTTT. It specifies CASTYKLGRPQHF. The variable domain in full, completed from reference TRBV28 and TRBJ1-5, reads DVKVTQSSRYLVKRTGEKVFLECVQDMDHENMFWYRQDPGLGLRLIYFSYDVKMKEKGDIPEGYSVSREKKERFSLILESASTNQTSMYLCASTYKLGRPQHFGDGTRLSIL.

The chain uses TRBV6-4 and TRBJ2-1; the match to TRBD2 covers 8 bases. Germline loops: CDR1 MRHNA, CDR2 SNTAGT. The CDR3 runs to 14 residues. V lost 4 bases and J lost 5; bases outside the gene matches: 4. The CDR3 bases are TGTGCCAGCAGTGCCAGCGGGAGCCACAATGAGCAGTTCTTC. It encodes CASSASGSHNEQFF.

Notes on this clonotype: A read error is possible here, since a much larger clone lies one base away. This sequence joins TRBV6-2 or TRBV6-3 and TRBJ2-5, with TRBD2 identical over 9 bases. Trimming took 2 bases from V and 5 from J; bases not matched to a gene: 6. This CDR3 is 15 amino acids long. Looked up from germline, CDR1 is MNHEY and CDR2 is SVGEGT. The CDR3 spells CASSYPGAGGETQYF. CDR3 nucleotide sequence: TGTGCCAGCAGTTACCCGGGCGCGGGAGGGGAGACCCAGTACTTC.

In this sample, this clonotype turned up a few times. The rearrangement links TRBV2 to TRBJ2-1, with 7 positions matching TRBD2. CDR3 length: 12 amino acids. The V and J ends lost 9 bases and 7 bases, in that order; junction bases with no gene match: 6. CDR1 and CDR2 (germline): SNHLY, FYNNEI. The DNA for the CDR3 is TGTGCCAGTGGACTAGGTGGGAATGAGCAGTTCTTC. It specifies CASGLGGNEQFF.

This clonotype is termed medium-sized. The V gene is TRBV11-2, the J gene TRBJ2-7; D unresolved. The length of the CDR3 is 16 residues. Germline V gene sequence: CDR1 SGHAT, CDR2 FQNNGV. V was clipped by 5 bases and J by 1 base, with 18 bases between them. DNA of the CDR3: TGTGCCAGCAGCGAAGGCTGGGGTGCCCGGTCCTACGAGCAGTACTTC. This gives the protein CASSEGWGARSYEQYF.

The chain employs TRBV20-1 and TRBJ2-1; TRBD2 aligns across 11 bases. The V segment lost 1 base and the J segment 4 bases; nucleotides outside the gene matches: 18. The CDR3 runs to 20 residues. Per the germline V gene, CDR1 is DFQATT and CDR2 is SNEGSKA (reference sequence). The CDR3 reads CSARVGQGNSGRATYNEQFF. The CDR3 nucleotides read TGCAGTGCTAGAGTAGGGCAGGGGAATAGCGGGAGGGCCACGTACAATGAGCAGTTCTTC.